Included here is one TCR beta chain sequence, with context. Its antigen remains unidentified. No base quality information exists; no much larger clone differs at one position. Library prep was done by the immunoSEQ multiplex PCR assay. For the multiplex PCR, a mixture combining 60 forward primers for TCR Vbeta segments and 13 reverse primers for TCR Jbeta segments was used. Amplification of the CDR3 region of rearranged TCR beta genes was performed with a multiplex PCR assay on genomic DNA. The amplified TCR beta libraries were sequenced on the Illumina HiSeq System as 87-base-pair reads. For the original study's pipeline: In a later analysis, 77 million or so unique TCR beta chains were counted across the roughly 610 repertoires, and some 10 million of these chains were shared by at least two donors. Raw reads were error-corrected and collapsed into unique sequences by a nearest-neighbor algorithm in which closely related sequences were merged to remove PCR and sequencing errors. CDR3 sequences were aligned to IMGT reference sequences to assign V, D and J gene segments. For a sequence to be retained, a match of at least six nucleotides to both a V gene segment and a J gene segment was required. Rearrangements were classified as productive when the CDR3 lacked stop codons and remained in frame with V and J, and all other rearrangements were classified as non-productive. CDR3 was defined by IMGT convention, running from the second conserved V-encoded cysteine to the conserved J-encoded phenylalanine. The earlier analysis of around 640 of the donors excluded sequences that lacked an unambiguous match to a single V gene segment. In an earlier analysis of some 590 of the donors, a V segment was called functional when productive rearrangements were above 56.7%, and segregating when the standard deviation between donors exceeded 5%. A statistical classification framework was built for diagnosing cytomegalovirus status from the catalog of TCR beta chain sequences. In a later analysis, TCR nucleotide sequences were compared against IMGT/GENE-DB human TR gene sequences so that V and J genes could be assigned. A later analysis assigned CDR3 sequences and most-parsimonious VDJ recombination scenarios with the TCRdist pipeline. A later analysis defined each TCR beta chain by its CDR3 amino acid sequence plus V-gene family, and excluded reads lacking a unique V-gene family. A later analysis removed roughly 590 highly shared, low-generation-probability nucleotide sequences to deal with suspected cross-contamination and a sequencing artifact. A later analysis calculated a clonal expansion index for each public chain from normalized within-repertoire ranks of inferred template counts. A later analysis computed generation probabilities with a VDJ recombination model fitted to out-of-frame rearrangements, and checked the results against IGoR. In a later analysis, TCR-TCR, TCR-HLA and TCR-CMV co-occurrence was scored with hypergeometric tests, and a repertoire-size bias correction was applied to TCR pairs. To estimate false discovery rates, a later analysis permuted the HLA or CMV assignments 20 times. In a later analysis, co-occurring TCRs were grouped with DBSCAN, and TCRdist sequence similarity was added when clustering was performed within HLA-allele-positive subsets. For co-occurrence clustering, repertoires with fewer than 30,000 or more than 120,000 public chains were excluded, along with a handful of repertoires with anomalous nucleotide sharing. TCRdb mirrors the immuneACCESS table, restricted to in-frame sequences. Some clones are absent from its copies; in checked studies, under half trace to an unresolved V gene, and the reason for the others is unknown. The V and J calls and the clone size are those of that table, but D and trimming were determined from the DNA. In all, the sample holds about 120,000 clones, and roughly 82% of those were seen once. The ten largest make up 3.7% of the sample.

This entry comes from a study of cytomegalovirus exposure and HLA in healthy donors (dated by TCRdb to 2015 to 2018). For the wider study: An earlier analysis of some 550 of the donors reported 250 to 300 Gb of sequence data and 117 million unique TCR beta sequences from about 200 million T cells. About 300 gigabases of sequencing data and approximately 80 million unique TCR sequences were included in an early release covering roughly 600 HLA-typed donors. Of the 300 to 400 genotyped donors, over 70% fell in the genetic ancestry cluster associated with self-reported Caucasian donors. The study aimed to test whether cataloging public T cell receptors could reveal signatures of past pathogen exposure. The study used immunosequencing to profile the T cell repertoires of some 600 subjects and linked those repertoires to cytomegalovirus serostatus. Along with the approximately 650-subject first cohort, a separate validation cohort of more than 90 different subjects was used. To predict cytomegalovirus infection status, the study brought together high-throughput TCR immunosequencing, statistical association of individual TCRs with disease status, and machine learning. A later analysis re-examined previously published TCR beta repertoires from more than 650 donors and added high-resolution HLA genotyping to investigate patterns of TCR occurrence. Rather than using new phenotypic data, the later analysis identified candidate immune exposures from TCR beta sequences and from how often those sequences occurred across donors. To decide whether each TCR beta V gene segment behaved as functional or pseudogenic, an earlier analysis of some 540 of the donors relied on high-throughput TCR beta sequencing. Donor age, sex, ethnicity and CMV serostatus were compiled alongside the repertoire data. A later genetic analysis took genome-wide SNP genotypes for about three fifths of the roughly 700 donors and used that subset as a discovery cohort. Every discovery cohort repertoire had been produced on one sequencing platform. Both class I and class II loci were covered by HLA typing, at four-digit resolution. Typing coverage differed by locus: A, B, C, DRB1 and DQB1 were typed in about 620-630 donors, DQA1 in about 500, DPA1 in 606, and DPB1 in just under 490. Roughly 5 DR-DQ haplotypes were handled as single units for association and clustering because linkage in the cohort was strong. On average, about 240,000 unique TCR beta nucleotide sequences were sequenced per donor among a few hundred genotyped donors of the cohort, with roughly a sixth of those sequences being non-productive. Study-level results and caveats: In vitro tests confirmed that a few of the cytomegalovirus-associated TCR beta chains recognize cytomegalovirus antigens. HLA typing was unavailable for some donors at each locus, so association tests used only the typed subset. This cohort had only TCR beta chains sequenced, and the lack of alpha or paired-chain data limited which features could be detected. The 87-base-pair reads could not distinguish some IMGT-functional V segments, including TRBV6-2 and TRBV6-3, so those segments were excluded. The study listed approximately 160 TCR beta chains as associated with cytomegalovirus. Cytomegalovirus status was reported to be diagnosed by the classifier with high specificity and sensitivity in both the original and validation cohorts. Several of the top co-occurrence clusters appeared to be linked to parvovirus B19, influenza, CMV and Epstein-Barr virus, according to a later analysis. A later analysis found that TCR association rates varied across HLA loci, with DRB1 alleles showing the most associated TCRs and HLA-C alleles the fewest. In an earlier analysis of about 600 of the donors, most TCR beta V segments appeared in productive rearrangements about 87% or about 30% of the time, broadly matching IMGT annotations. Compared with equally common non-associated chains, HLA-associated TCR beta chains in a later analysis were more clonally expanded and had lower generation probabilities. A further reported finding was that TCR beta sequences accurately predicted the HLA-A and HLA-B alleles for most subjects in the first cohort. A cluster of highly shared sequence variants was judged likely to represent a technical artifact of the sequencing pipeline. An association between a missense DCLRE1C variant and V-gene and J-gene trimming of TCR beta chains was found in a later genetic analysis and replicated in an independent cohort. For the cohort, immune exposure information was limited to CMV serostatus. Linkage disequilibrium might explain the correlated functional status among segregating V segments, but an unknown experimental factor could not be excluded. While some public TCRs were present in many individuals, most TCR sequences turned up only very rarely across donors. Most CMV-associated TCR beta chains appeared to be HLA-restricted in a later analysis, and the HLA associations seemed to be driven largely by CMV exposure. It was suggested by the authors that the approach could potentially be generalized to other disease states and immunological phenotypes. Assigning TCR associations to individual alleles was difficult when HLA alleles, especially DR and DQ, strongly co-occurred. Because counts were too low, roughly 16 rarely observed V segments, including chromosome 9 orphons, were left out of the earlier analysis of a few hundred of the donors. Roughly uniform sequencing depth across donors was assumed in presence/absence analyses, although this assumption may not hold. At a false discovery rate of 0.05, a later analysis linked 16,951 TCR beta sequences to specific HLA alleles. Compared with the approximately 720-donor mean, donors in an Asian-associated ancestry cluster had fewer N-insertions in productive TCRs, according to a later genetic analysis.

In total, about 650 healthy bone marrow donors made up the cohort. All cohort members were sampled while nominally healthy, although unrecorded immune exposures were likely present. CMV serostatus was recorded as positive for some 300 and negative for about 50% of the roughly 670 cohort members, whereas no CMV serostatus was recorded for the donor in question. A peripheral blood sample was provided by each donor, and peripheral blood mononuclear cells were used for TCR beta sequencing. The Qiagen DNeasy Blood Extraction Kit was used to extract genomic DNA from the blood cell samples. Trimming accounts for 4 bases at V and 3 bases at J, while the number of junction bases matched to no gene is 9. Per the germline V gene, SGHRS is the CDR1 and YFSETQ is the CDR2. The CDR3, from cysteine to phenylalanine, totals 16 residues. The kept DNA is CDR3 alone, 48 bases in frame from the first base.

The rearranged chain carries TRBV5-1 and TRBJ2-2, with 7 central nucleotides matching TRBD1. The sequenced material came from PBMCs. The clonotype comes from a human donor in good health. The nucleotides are TGCGCCAGCAGCCCCTTATCAGGGGGTGACACCGGGGAGCTGTTTTTT. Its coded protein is CASSPLSGGDTGELFF. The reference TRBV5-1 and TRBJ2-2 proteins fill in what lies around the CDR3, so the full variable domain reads KAGVTQTPRYLIKTRGQQVTLSCSPISGHRSVSWYQQTPGQGLQFLFEYFSETQRNKGNFPGRFSGRQFSNSRSEMNVSTLELGDSALYLCASSPLSGGDTGELFFGEGSRLTVL.